A selection of T cell receptor beta chains follows, all from one sample in a study of blood T cell repertoires in COVID-19. Method: immunoSEQ multiplex PCR; TCRdb's copy keeps in-frame clones and lacks some. This table holds fewer than 35,000 clones, roughly 84% found once. The sequencing input was peripheral blood. The origin of the receptors is a human donor in a cohort sampled during active COVID-19. The CDR3 runs from the conserved cysteine through the conserved F or W. The D gene is left open where the match is weak. Clone size is stated in some rows and not others, as once, few, many or a class when expanded.

>TRBD2|TRBV11-2|TRBJ2-1|NA
TGTGCCAGCAGCTTAGGAGCTAGCGGGTCAAGCTCCTACAATGAGCAGTTCTTC
CASSLGASGSSSYNEQFF
>NA|TRBV7-9|TRBJ2-3|NA
TGTGCCAGCAGCTTGGGGAGGGACACCCTGGAGACAGATACGCAGTATTTT
CASSLGRDTLETDTQYF
>NA|TRBV18|TRBJ1-2|NA
TGTGCCAGCTCACCAGGCCGAGGATTGGACTATGGCTACACCTTC
CASSPGRGLDYGYTF
>NA|TRBV10-3|TRBJ2-2|NA
TGTGCCATCAGTGAGTACAGTATCGGGGAGCTGTTTTTT
CAISEYSIGELFF
>NA|TRBV10-2|TRBJ2-7|NA
TGCGCCAGCAGTGAAGCGAGCGATTACGAGCAGTACTTC
CASSEASDYEQYF
>TRBD1|TRBV27|TRBJ2-6|NA
TGTGCCAGCAAGAGACAGGGTTTTTTGGGGGCCAACGTCCTGACTTTC
CASKRQGFLGANVLTF
>NA|TRBV7-2|TRBJ2-5|NA
TGTGCCAGCAGCCGAGTGGGGGGAGAGACCCAGTACTTC
CASSRVGGETQYF
>NA|TRBV30|TRBJ1-5|NA
TGTGCCTGGAGTAATAGGGGAAATCAGCCCCAGCATTTT
CAWSNRGNQPQHF
>TRBD1|TRBV7-2|TRBJ1-2|NA
TGTGCCAGCAGCTTACAACAGGGGTATAGTGGCTACACCTTC
CASSLQQGYSGYTF
>TRBD1|TRBV6-1|TRBJ2-5|NA
TGTGCCAGCAGTGACCGGGACAGGGGGCGCCCTTACGAGACCCAGTACTTC
CASSDRDRGRPYETQYF
>NA|TRBV11-2|TRBJ1-5|NA
TGTGCCAGCAGCTTAGCGGGTAGTAATCAGCCCCAGCATTTT
CASSLAGSNQPQHF
>TRBD1|TRBV4-2|TRBJ2-5|NA
TGTGCCAGCAGCCAAGATATGCAGGGGGCAGAGACCCAGTACTTC
CASSQDMQGAETQYF
>NA|TRBV6-2/TRBV6-3|TRBJ2-1|NA
TGTGCCAGCAGTTACTCCCCCGGGGAGAGTAGGGATGAGCAGTTCTTC
CASSYSPGESRDEQFF
>TRBD2|TRBV28|TRBJ2-5|NA
TGTGCCAGCAACACTGAGCGGGGGGTAGAGACCCAGTACTTC
CASNTERGVETQYF
>TRBD1|TRBV24-1|TRBJ2-5|NA
TGTGCCACCAGTGATTACAGGGGAGAGACCCAGTACTTC
CATSDYRGETQYF
>TRBD1|TRBV28|TRBJ1-6|NA
TGTGCCAGCAGCCCCGGGGACAGGGATTCACCCCTCCACTTT
CASSPGDRDSPLHF
>TRBD1|TRBV19|TRBJ2-7|NA
TGTGCCAGTAGTATCCTACCGGGACAGGGTCTCTACGAGCAGTACTTC
CASSILPGQGLYEQYF
>NA|TRBV3-1/TRBV3-2|TRBJ1-2|NA
TGTGCCAGCCATAGAAGTGGCACAGCTAACTATGGCTACACCTTC
CASHRSGTANYGYTF
>TRBD2|TRBV28|TRBJ2-1|NA
TGTGCCAGCAGACCGGGTTCTAGCGGGGATTACAATGAGCAGTTCTTC
CASRPGSSGDYNEQFF
>TRBD1|TRBV4-1|TRBJ2-7|once
TGCGCCAGCAGCCAAGAGGGGACAGGCACCTACGAGCAGTACTTC
CASSQEGTGTYEQYF
>NA|TRBV7-2|TRBJ2-1|once
TGTGCCAGCAGCTTAGAACGACGGGCCTACAATGAGCAGTTCTTC
CASSLERRAYNEQFF
>NA|TRBV19|TRBJ1-5|NA
TGTGCCAGTAGTATCACAGGGCCTAGGGGCAATCAGCCCCAGCATTTT
CASSITGPRGNQPQHF
>NA|TRBV28|TRBJ1-5|NA
TGTGCCAGCAGATTTGGGACATCGTATAGCAATCAGCCCCAGCATTTT
CASRFGTSYSNQPQHF
>TRBD2|TRBV2|TRBJ2-7|once
TGTGCCAGCAGTCGACGGGGGGACGGTGACTACGAGCAGTACTTC
CASSRRGDGDYEQYF
>TRBD2|TRBV2|TRBJ2-3|NA
TGTGCCAGCAGTGAAGCTTGGGCGGGGGGAAGCACAGATACGCAGTATTTT
CASSEAWAGGSTDTQYF
>TRBD2|TRBV7-9|TRBJ2-3|NA
TGTGCCAGCACCCCTGGGACTAGCGGAGATACGCAGTATTTT
CASTPGTSGDTQYF
>NA|TRBV15|TRBJ1-1|few
TGTGCCACCAGCAGAGTGGGGGGCGGGGGCCCCAACACTGAAGCTTTCTTT
CATSRVGGGGPNTEAFF
>TRBD1|TRBV7-8|TRBJ1-4|NA
TGTGCCAGCAGCCCGATAAGGCAGGGGGCGGCTAATGAAAAACTGTTTTTT
CASSPIRQGAANEKLFF
>TRBD2|TRBV2|TRBJ2-5|NA
TGTGCCAGCAGCGGAGGGACTACGGGCCAAGAGACCCAGTACTTC
CASSGGTTGQETQYF
>NA|TRBV13|TRBJ1-2|NA
TGTGCCAGCAGTCCGACAGTATTGCTCTATGGCTACACCTTC
CASSPTVLLYGYTF
>NA|TRBV7-2|TRBJ2-7|NA
TGTGCCAGCAGAAAGGGGGCAGGGGCGGGAGAGCAGTACTTC
CASRKGAGAGEQYF
>NA|TRBV2|TRBJ2-7|NA
TGTGCCAGCAGTCGGACCGGGATGGGCTCCTACGAGCAGTACTTC
CASSRTGMGSYEQYF
>TRBD2|TRBV15|TRBJ2-1|NA
TGTGCCACCAGCGAGCGACTAGCGGGGGTTGGCGAGCAGTTCTTC
CATSERLAGVGEQFF
>TRBD1|TRBV2|TRBJ1-4|NA
TGTGCCAGCAGGGCACAGGGGACCTTAAGTGAAAAACTGTTTTTT
CASRAQGTLSEKLFF
>TRBD2|TRBV3-1/TRBV3-2|TRBJ2-3|NA
TGTGCCAGCAGCCAACTGACTAGCGGGGGTTCAGATACGCAGTATTTT
CASSQLTSGGSDTQYF
>TRBD2|TRBV5-1|TRBJ2-7|NA
TGCGCCAGCAGCTACCTAGCGGGGGCTACGGGGGAGCAGTACTTC
CASSYLAGATGEQYF
>NA|TRBV6-5|TRBJ1-1|NA
TGTGCCAGCAGAATAGACTACACTGAAGCTTTCTTT
CASRIDYTEAFF
>NA|TRBV6-5|TRBJ2-2|NA
TGTGCCAGCAGCCGGGACACGCGTTACACCGGGGAGCTGTTTTTT
CASSRDTRYTGELFF
>TRBD1|TRBV2|TRBJ1-6|NA
TGTGCCAGCAGTGAGCTGGGGACAGCTAGCTCACCCCTCCACTTT
CASSELGTASSPLHF
>NA|TRBV4-1|TRBJ2-3|NA
TGCGCCAGCAGCGATACTAGCACAGATACGCAGTATTTT
CASSDTSTDTQYF
>NA|TRBV9|TRBJ1-1|NA
TGTGCCAGCAGCGCAGCCGGGACAATGAACACTGAAGCTTTCTTT
CASSAAGTMNTEAFF
>NA|TRBV6-5|TRBJ1-5|few
TGTGCCAGCAGGTCAGGGTCCCCGACTCAGCCCCAGCATTTT
CASRSGSPTQPQHF
>TRBD2|TRBV11-2|TRBJ2-5|NA
TGTGCCAGCAGCTTATCTAGCGGGTACCAAGAGACCCAGTACTTC
CASSLSSGYQETQYF
>NA|TRBV5-4|TRBJ2-5|NA
TGTGCCAGCAGGATGGGGCTAGGAGAGACCCAGTACTTC
CASRMGLGETQYF
>TRBD1|TRBV7-8|TRBJ1-2|once
TGTGCCAGCAACGGACAGGGGGCCCCGGAGGGCTACACCTTC
CASNGQGAPEGYTF
>NA|TRBV19|TRBJ2-2|once
TGTGCCAGTACATACTGGCAGGGAACCGGGGAGCTGTTTTTT
CASTYWQGTGELFF
>NA|TRBV5-1|TRBJ1-4|NA
TGCGCCAGCAGCTTGGTAGCCGGGAATGAAAAACTGTTTTTT
CASSLVAGNEKLFF
>TRBD2|TRBV6-2/TRBV6-3|TRBJ2-5|NA
TGTGCCAGCAGTTCGGGACTAGCGGGGGGCCTCGGTCAAGAGACCCAGTACTTC
CASSSGLAGGLGQETQYF
>TRBD1|TRBV9|TRBJ2-1|many
TGTGCCAGCAGTCAAGACCAACAGGGGGATGAGCAGTTCTTC
CASSQDQQGDEQFF
>NA|TRBV6-6|TRBJ2-1|NA
TGTGCCAGCAGTTCTCCGGGATCTTCTCTCAATGAGCAGTTCTTC
CASSSPGSSLNEQFF
>TRBD2|TRBV30|TRBJ2-7|NA
TGTGCCTGGAGTCCCGTGGGAGCGGGGGGTACCTACGAGCAGTACTTC
CAWSPVGAGGTYEQYF
>TRBD1|TRBV3-1/TRBV3-2|TRBJ1-5|once
TGTGCCAGCAGCCAAGGAGGGGGCAGAAATCAGCCCCAGCATTTT
CASSQGGGRNQPQHF
>NA|TRBV6-6|TRBJ1-5|NA
TGTGCCAGCAACAGAATACAGGTTCATGGACAGCCCCAGCATTTT
CASNRIQVHGQPQHF
>TRBD1|TRBV6-6|TRBJ2-1|NA
TGTGCCAGCAGTCATAAGACAGGGGGCGCCAAATACAATGAGCAGTTCTTC
CASSHKTGGAKYNEQFF
>NA|TRBV28|TRBJ1-5|NA
TGTGCCAGCCAAACAGGGCCTCAGCCCCAGCATTTT
CASQTGPQPQHF
>TRBD2|TRBV29-1|TRBJ2-3|NA
TGCAGCGTCGCCGGGACTAGTGCCCAGGGAGATACGCAGTATTTT
CSVAGTSAQGDTQYF
>NA|TRBV9|TRBJ1-2|NA
TGTGCCAGCAGCGTAGAAGGGGTGGGGGGCTATGGCTACACCTTC
CASSVEGVGGYGYTF
>TRBD1|TRBV5-1|TRBJ1-2|NA
TGCGCCAGCAGCGCAGGACAGGCGGGGGGCTACACCTTC
CASSAGQAGGYTF
>NA|TRBV12-3/TRBV12-4|TRBJ2-7|NA
TGTGCCAGCAGTTGGGTCAGGGGATCAGAGCAGTACTTC
CASSWVRGSEQYF